This TCR beta chain comes out of a study of control samples from healthy donors and cancer patients (dated by TCRdb to 2019 to 2021). The receptor library was made with the immunoSEQ multiplex PCR assay. TCRdb provides this immuneACCESS table in a form limited to in-frame rearrangements. Some clones are lacking; in checked studies, under half of them reflect an unresolved V gene, and why the rest are absent is not known. The sample contains about 95,000 clones, 88% of them found a single time. The ten largest clonotypes hold approximately 15% of the sample. The CDR3 sequence holds 16 residues, the cysteine and phenylalanine included. Left in the record is the CDR3 DNA by itself, 48 bases read in frame from the first base. The germline V gene (reference sequence) provides CDR1 DFQATT and CDR2 SNEGSKA. From V the trimming removes 3 bases and from J it removes 1 base, while the gene matches leave 12 bases of the junction unaccounted for.

Comments on this clone: No cognate antigen has been identified for it. The sample holds no much larger clone one base away, and base qualities are not on file.

The clonotype comes from a woman in her seventies in good health. Sequencing was done on a sample of blood. The receptor chain draws on TRBV20-1 and TRBJ2-7; the central 7 bases match TRBD2. The CDR3 region: CSASTPTGGSSYEQYF. The base sequence is TGCAGTGCTAGTACCCCAACGGGGGGTTCTTCCTACGAGCAGTACTTC.